This entry is about one T cell receptor beta chain. The target antigen is unknown. These data come from a study of cytomegalovirus exposure and HLA in healthy donors. The study's findings and limits: Later analysis indicated greater clonal expansion among HLA-associated TCR beta chains than among equally common other chains.

PCR involved 60 Vbeta and 13 Jbeta primers. TCRdb's copy holds only in-frame clones and misses some; the assay was immunoSEQ multiplex PCR. This sample carries 100,000 to 150,000 clones, less than 85% of them seen once, and the ten largest clones take 1%. The clonotype was recovered from a middle-aged man in good health and CMV-seronegative. The sample consisted of PBMCs.

The CDR3 DNA is TGTGCCTGGAGGGGCTGGGTTGGGACCGGGGAGCTGTTTTTT. Protein: CAWRGWVGTGELFF. This chain uses TRBV30 with TRBJ2-2; D gene ambiguous. The CDR3 length is 14 residues. Trimming removed 3 bases at V and 5 bases at J, with 13 bases between. Germline V lookup: CDR1 GTSNPN, CDR2 SVGIG (reference sequence).